Below, 2 T cell receptor beta chains from the same sample are listed, as sequenced in a study of early stage breast cancer tumors. Using immunoSEQ multiplex PCR, the repertoire was profiled, and TCRdb retains in-frame clones only, with some absent. The sample yields tens of thousands of clones, just under 85% seen once. Sequencing was performed on blood. The origin of the receptors is a person aged 50-59 years with breast cancer.

This rearrangement joins TRBV7-3 to TRBJ2-5; 7 nucleotides line up with TRBD2. V dropped 5 bases and J dropped 5; count of bases not matched to a gene: 5. CDR1 and CDR2 (germline): SGHTA, FQGTGA. The CDR3 loop spans 13 amino acids. CDR3 sequence reads: CASSRGVWETQYF. CDR3 nucleotides: TGTGCCAGCAGCCGGGGGGTGTGGGAGACCCAGTACTTC.

The gene calls are TRBV11-2 and TRBJ1-2; no clear D gene. CDR1 is SGHAT, CDR2 FQNNGV, per germline. V was cut by 5 bases and J by 4 bases, with 14 bases left in between. The CDR3 sequence is 14 residues long. In nucleotides, the CDR3 is TGTGCCAGCAGCCCCTTCGGTGGGCTCTATGGCTACACCTTC. Protein sequence: CASSPFGGLYGYTF.